Shown below are 10 T cell receptor beta chains from a single sample sequenced in a study of Ad26.COV2.S vaccination and SARS-CoV-2 variants. Treatment described: around 19 received Ad26.COV2.S at low or high dose, single or two shots; roughly 5 received placebo; per-sample allocation not given. All samples were drawn on day 63, counting from the first vaccine or placebo injection. TCRdb's table, derived via immunoSEQ multiplex PCR, lists solely in-frame clones and lacks some. The sample holds 350,000 to 450,000 clones, roughly 90% seen once. Sequencing was performed on peripheral blood, taken in a trial of Ad26.COV2.S vaccine versus placebo. The receptors derive from a person aged 18-60 years who received the Ad26.COV2.S COVID-19 vaccine or a placebo.

In this sample, this clone turned up once. The J gene is TRBJ2-7, the V gene TRBV5-1; 10 nucleotides match TRBD2. The CDR3 has 15 amino acids. The germline V gene has CDR1 SGHRS and CDR2 YFSETQ. V was pared by 2 bases and J by 3 bases, with 5 bases of the junction left unmatched. The CDR3: CASSFGLADYYEQYF. DNA for the CDR3: TGCGCCAGCAGCTTTGGACTAGCGGATTACTACGAGCAGTACTTC.

The J gene is TRBJ2-4, the V gene TRBV4-1; 9 bases are a match to TRBD2. V shed 6 bases, J shed 6 bases, and the junction held 15 bases outside the gene matches. Germline CDR1 MGHRA, CDR2 YSYEKL. The CDR3 contains 17 residues. The CDR3 sequence is CASRPIHTETSGNIQYF. The CDR3 DNA is TGCGCCAGCAGACCCATTCATACCGAGACTAGCGGAAACATTCAGTACTTC.

The V gene is TRBV30, the J gene TRBJ1-2, with D possibly TRBD1 on 5 matching bases. The V end lost 5 bases, the J end lost 3 bases, and 13 bases lay between the germline ends. The CDR3 runs to 13 residues. Germline CDR1 and CDR2: GTSNPN and SVGIG (reference sequence). The CDR3 loop is CAWGDDGHYGYTF. The CDR3 DNA is TGTGCCTGGGGGGACGACGGCCACTATGGCTACACCTTC.

In regard to this clone: Other DNA sequences in the sample encode the same CDR3. The rearrangement links TRBV5-5 to TRBJ1-6; D not certain. From germline, CDR1 is SGHKS and CDR2 YYEKEE (reference sequence). This CDR3 region has 14 residues. V lost 0 bases, J lost 10 bases, and 11 bases lay in between. CDR3 coding DNA: TGTGCCAGCAGCTTGGGAGGTGTGGGATCACCCCTCCACTTT. Its protein product is CASSLGGVGSPLHF.

This clone was detected once. The rearrangement joins TRBV4-1 to TRBJ2-2, with a possible D match to TRBD2 (6 bases). The CDR3 has 14 amino acids. Between the trimmed V and J ends, which lost 7 bases and 2 bases, there was a span of 11 bases. Germline V gene sequence: CDR1 MGHRA, CDR2 YSYEKL. The CDR3 bases are TGCGCCAGCAAAATGGGGACTAACACCGGGGAGCTGTTTTTT. Its translation: CASKMGTNTGELFF.

The rearrangement uses TRBV9 and TRBJ2-1; 10 bases align to TRBD2. With 0 bases clipped from V and 9 bases from J, the junction kept 6 bases outside the gene matches. The CDR3 has 15 amino acids. Germline V CDR1 and CDR2: SGDLS, YYNGEE. The CDR3 sequence is CASSVGASGRGEQFF. DNA for the CDR3: TGTGCCAGCAGCGTAGGAGCTAGCGGGAGAGGTGAGCAGTTCTTC.

The J gene is TRBJ1-5, the V gene TRBV6-5, with D possibly matching TRBD1 (6 bases). The V end lost 5 bases, the J end lost 6 bases, and 17 bases lay between the germline ends. Looked up from germline, CDR1 is MNHEY and CDR2 is SVGAGI. The CDR3 extends over 15 amino acids. The CDR3 sequence is CASSRVGAGAQPQHF. CDR3 in DNA: TGTGCCAGCAGTCGCGTGGGGGCTGGGGCTCAGCCCCAGCATTTT.

The chain joins TRBV7-8 to TRBJ2-2; 11 bases match TRBD2. This CDR3 region has 18 residues. CDR1 and CDR2 from the germline V gene are SGHVS and FQNEAQ. V trimming: 4 bases; J trimming: 4 bases; junction bases outside the gene matches: 11. As DNA, the CDR3 is TGTGCCAGCAGCTCCTCCATAGCGGGAGGGGCGAGCACCGGGGAGCTGTTTTTT. As protein: CASSSSIAGGASTGELFF.

The genes are TRBV30 and TRBJ2-1; D is ambiguous. CDR3 length: 15 residues. Germline V gene lookup returns CDR1 GTSNPN and CDR2 SVGIG (reference sequence). Trimming shortened V by 0 bases and J by 6 bases, and 15 bases separated the two germline ends. The DNA of the CDR3 is TGTGCCTGGAGTGTAGGGCAGAGACTTCTCAATGAGCAGTTCTTC. This codes for CAWSVGQRLLNEQFF.

V usage is TRBV18 and J usage is TRBJ2-7; 14 nucleotides align to TRBD2. Per the germline V gene, CDR1 is KGHSH and CDR2 is LQKENI. The CDR3 contains 14 residues. The trim removed 5 bases at V and 4 bases at J, leaving 1 base unmatched. Here the CDR3 reads CASSGLAGGYEQYF. The CDR3 DNA is TGTGCCAGCTCAGGACTAGCGGGAGGTTACGAGCAGTACTTC.